These 24 T cell receptor beta chains share one sample of origin, sequenced in a study of T cells in tumors after PD-1 blockade. Sequencing used immunoSEQ multiplex PCR; TCRdb keeps in-frame clones, though not all of them. The data contain 45,000 or so clones, 70% to 85% of them singletons. The sequenced sample was PBMCs, obtained before anti-PD-1 therapy. These receptors were taken from a human donor with advanced basal cell or squamous cell carcinoma (not recorded which).

This chain links TRBV5-1 with TRBJ2-7; D remains ambiguous. The CDR3 loop spans 15 amino acids. Trimming stripped 7 bases from V and 1 base from J, with 18 bases between. CDR1 and CDR2 from the germline V gene are SGHRS and YFSETQ. Here the CDR3 DNA reads TGCGCCAGCTGTATTAGTGGTATGGGGTCCTACGAGCAGTACTTC. This sequence encodes CASCISGMGSYEQYF.

In its sample, this clone ranks as medium-sized. This chain uses TRBV11-3 with TRBJ2-6, with D uncertain. There are 17 residues in the CDR3. V was trimmed by 2 bases and J by 0 bases, leaving 11 bases between them. The V gene's germline CDR1 is SGHNT and CDR2 YENEEA. The CDR3 nucleotides read TGTGCCAGCAGCTTAAAGGACGCGTACTCTGGGGCCAACGTCCTGACTTTC. Protein product: CASSLKDAYSGANVLTF.

V gene TRBV29-1 combines with J gene TRBJ1-2; TRBD1 matches 8 bases. The V gene end was trimmed by 5 bases and the J gene end by 8 bases; junction bases not matched to a gene: 7. CDR1 and CDR2 from the germline V gene are SQVTM and ANQGSEA. The CDR3 has 12 residues. The chain's CDR3 is CSVSQGARGYTF. The CDR3 bases are TGCAGCGTTTCGCAGGGGGCAAGGGGCTACACCTTC.

The chain employs TRBV21-1 and TRBJ2-2; TRBD1, the D gene given by the table, was not confirmed from the DNA. TRBV21-1 is a known pseudogene. The CDR3 is 17 amino acids. CDR3 coding DNA: TGTGCCAGCACCCTGGACGGGACAGGGAGGAGTGCCGGGGAGCTGTTTTTT. It is translated as CASTLDGTGRSAGELFF.

This clone turned up a few times. The chain employs TRBV7-2 and TRBJ2-4; D call uncertain. Between the trimmed V and J ends, which lost 1 base and 1 base, there was a span of 20 bases. Germline CDR1 is SGHTA and CDR2 is FQGNSA. This CDR3 contains 19 residues. Here the CDR3 DNA reads TGTGCCAGCAGCTTAGATGTTATCCGTGAGAGAAGGGCCAAAAACATTCAGTACTTC. It specifies CASSLDVIRERRAKNIQYF. Full variable domain (missing parts from reference TRBV7-2 and TRBJ2-4): GAGVSQSPSNKVTEKGKDVELRCDPISGHTALYWYRQSLGQGLEFLIYFQGNSAPDKSGLPSDRFSAERTGGSVSTLTIQRTQQEDSAVYLCASSLDVIRERRAKNIQYFGAGTRLSVL.

The chain recombines TRBV5-1 with TRBJ2-5; the D gene could be TRBD1 or TRBD2 (5 bases each). The CDR3 loop spans 15 amino acids. V dropped 4 bases and J dropped 2 bases, with 15 bases sitting between them. Germline-derived CDR1 and CDR2 are SGHRS and YFSETQ. The CDR3 is CASSGTGRRQETQYF. In DNA, the CDR3 is TGCGCCAGCAGCGGAACGGGACGCCGACAAGAGACCCAGTACTTC.

The rearrangement links TRBV6-1 to TRBJ1-4, with D uncertain. V gave up 2 bases and J gave up 7 bases, with 14 bases separating them. There are 15 residues in the CDR3. Germline V gene sequence: CDR1 MNHNS, CDR2 SASEGT. CDR3 in amino acids: CASSESWATSEKLFF. In DNA, the CDR3 is TGTGCCAGCAGTGAAAGTTGGGCAACGAGTGAAAAACTGTTTTTT.

The gene calls are TRBV24-1 and TRBJ2-1, with 7 bases fitting TRBD1. This CDR3 contains 14 residues. V trimming: 9 bases; J trimming: 2 bases; junction bases outside the gene matches: 6. Per the germline V gene, CDR1 is KGHDR and CDR2 is SFDVKD. This CDR3 is CATRGTATYNEQFF. DNA of the CDR3: TGTGCCACCCGAGGGACAGCTACCTACAATGAGCAGTTCTTC.

The V gene is TRBV10-1, the J gene TRBJ2-7; D unclear. V lost 7 bases and J 0 bases, leaving 10 bases between the germline ends. The CDR3 consists of 13 residues. Germline loops: CDR1 WNHNN, CDR2 SYGVQD (reference sequence). The CDR3 DNA reads TGCGCCAGCATGTCCGGTGACTCCTACGAGCAGTACTTC. Protein: CASMSGDSYEQYF.

The J gene is TRBJ2-5, the V gene TRBV28; D perhaps matches TRBD2 (6 bases). Germline V gives CDR1 MDHEN, CDR2 SYDVKM. CDR3 length: 13 amino acids. Trimming shortened V by 4 bases and J by 0 bases, and 6 bases separated the two germline ends. CDR3 sequence reads: CASSSGDQETQYF. The CDR3 nucleotides read TGTGCCAGCAGTTCGGGGGACCAAGAGACCCAGTACTTC.

The chain uses TRBV27 and TRBJ1-2, with D tentatively TRBD1 (5 bases). CDR1 MNHEY and CDR2 SMNVEV come from the germline V gene (reference sequence). V was pared by 4 bases and J by 7 bases, with 16 bases between. This CDR3 has 14 residues. The CDR3 DNA is TGTGCCAGCAGTTCTATCGGGCCCGGGGGTGGCTACACCTTC. Translated, it gives CASSSIGPGGGYTF.

This chain joins TRBV19 and TRBJ2-7; no clear D gene. Trimming removed 3 bases from V and 3 bases from J, with 9 bases in between. From germline, CDR1 is LNHDA and CDR2 SQIVND (reference sequence). This CDR3 spans 13 amino acids. This CDR3 is CASSMRLFYEQYF. The CDR3 nucleotides read TGTGCCAGTAGTATGAGGTTGTTCTACGAGCAGTACTTC.

The CDR3 DNA reads as TGTGCCAGCAGCACTCGGACCCCCTCGGGGGAGACCCAGTACTTC. It yields the protein CASSTRTPSGETQYF. This sequence joins TRBV5-4 and TRBJ2-5; D may be TRBD2 (5 bases). Germline values: CDR1 SGHNT, CDR2 YYREEE (reference sequence). Trimming removed 4 bases from V and 5 bases from J, with 18 bases in between. The CDR3 length is 15 residues.

In this sample, this clone turned up a few times. The V gene is TRBV18, the J gene TRBJ1-2; 7 bases fit TRBD1. The germline V gene has CDR1 KGHSH and CDR2 LQKENI. The CDR3 has 14 residues. Trimming at V came to 5 bases and at J to 3 bases, leaving 6 bases not matched to a gene. The CDR3 reads CASSKSGTDYGYTF. CDR3 coding DNA: TGTGCCAGCTCAAAATCCGGGACAGACTATGGCTACACCTTC.

This rearrangement joins TRBV6-5 to TRBJ2-3, with D tentatively TRBD2 (6 bases). V was pared by 4 bases and J by 2 bases, with 16 bases between. This CDR3 spans 16 amino acids. Germline V gene lookup returns CDR1 MNHEY and CDR2 SVGAGI. This CDR3 reads CASSSSGRVNTDTQYF. CDR3 nucleotide sequence: TGTGCCAGCAGTTCATCCGGGAGAGTCAACACAGATACGCAGTATTTT.

The J gene is TRBJ1-2, the V gene TRBV18; D is unclear. Germline V gene lookup returns CDR1 KGHSH and CDR2 LQKENI. The CDR3 runs 13 residues. The V and J ends lost 3 bases and 0 bases respectively, with 5 bases between them. DNA of the CDR3: TGTGCCAGCTCACCGAGCCCTAACTATGGCTACACCTTC. Its protein product is CASSPSPNYGYTF. Drawing the rest from reference TRBV18 and TRBJ1-2, the complete variable domain is NAGVMQNPRHLVRRRGQEARLRCSPMKGHSHVYWYRQLPEEGLKFMVYLQKENIIDESGMPKERFSAEFPKEGPSILRIQQVVRGDSAAYFCASSPSPNYGYTFGSGTRLTVV.

This clone is medium-sized by share. Written as DNA, the CDR3 is TGTGCCAGCAGCTTGACAGGGACCCCCTCTGGAAACACCATATATTTT. Its translation: CASSLTGTPSGNTIYF. This chain uses TRBV5-6 with TRBJ1-3, with D possibly matching TRBD1 (6 bases). In germline, CDR1 is SGHDT, CDR2 YYEEEE. CDR3 length equals 16 residues. V was shortened by 1 base and J by 0 bases, with 11 bases between the two germline ends.

The chain links TRBV24-1 to TRBJ2-1; the D call may be TRBD1 or TRBD2 (5 bases each). The V end lost 10 bases, the J end lost 1 base, and 10 bases lay between the germline ends. Germline V gene lookup returns CDR1 KGHDR and CDR2 SFDVKD. The CDR3 has 13 residues. The CDR3 region has the DNA TGTGCCACAAGAGGGGAATCCTACAATGAGCAGTTCTTC. This translates into CATRGESYNEQFF.

A few counts support this clone. The chain employs TRBV5-6 and TRBJ1-6; no definite D call. This CDR3 region has 16 residues. Germline CDR1 SGHDT, CDR2 YYEEEE. The V end lost 4 bases, the J end lost 8 bases, and 19 bases lay between the germline ends. The CDR3 protein is CASSLLWAPAHSPLHF. CDR3 DNA sequence: TGTGCCAGCAGCCTTCTTTGGGCCCCGGCCCATTCACCCCTCCACTTT.

The chain uses TRBV27 and TRBJ2-7; 7 nucleotides agree with TRBD2. J lost 4 bases, V lost 5 bases, and 11 bases had no gene match. The length of the CDR3 is 15 residues. Germline CDR1 MNHEY, CDR2 SMNVEV (reference sequence). CDR3 protein: CASSGGDGPGYEQYF. CDR3 bases: TGTGCCAGCAGTGGGGGGGACGGGCCTGGGTACGAGCAGTACTTC.

This rearrangement joins TRBV28 to TRBJ2-3, with TRBD1 as a possible D gene (7 bases). V lost 3 bases, J lost 2 bases, and 36 bases lay in between. Germline V gives CDR1 MDHEN, CDR2 SYDVKM. The CDR3 is 23 residues long. The CDR3 loop reads CASSFGGQFKSSRTAYDTDTQYF. CDR3 nucleotides: TGTGCCAGCAGTTTCGGGGGACAGTTTAAATCGTCGAGGACCGCGTACGACACAGATACGCAGTATTTT.

As for this clone: Possible read error: a much larger clone is one base away. The chain joins TRBV5-5 to TRBJ2-1; D is possibly TRBD1 (5 bases). CDR1 and CDR2 (germline): SGHKS, YYEKEE (reference sequence). The germline V and J ends were trimmed by 4 bases and 2 bases, with 7 bases remaining between them. CDR3 length equals 13 residues. CDR3 loop: CASSLGPYNEQFF. The CDR3, as DNA: TGTGCCAGCAGCCTGGGGCCCTACAATGAGCAGTTCTTC.

The J gene is TRBJ2-3, the V gene TRBV6-4, with D uncertain. Trimming removed 4 bases at V and 1 base at J, with 12 bases between. The CDR3 loop spans 15 amino acids. Germline V gives CDR1 MRHNA, CDR2 SNTAGT. The CDR3 bases are TGTGCCAGCAGTGTAGACCTTACTCGCACAGATACGCAGTATTTT. Amino acids: CASSVDLTRTDTQYF.

This clone has only one observation. The chain is built from TRBV5-1 and TRBJ1-1; tentative D call: TRBD1 (6 bases). The CDR3 loop spans 17 amino acids. CDR1 is SGHRS, CDR2 YFSETQ, per germline. The V gene lost 4 bases and the J gene lost 3 bases, with 22 bases spanning the gap. The CDR3 DNA reads TGCGCCAGCAGCCCTCCACGGCGACAGGTTGAGGACACTGAAGCTTTCTTT. This encodes CASSPPRRQVEDTEAFF. Drawing the rest from reference TRBV5-1 and TRBJ1-1, the complete variable domain is KAGVTQTPRYLIKTRGQQVTLSCSPISGHRSVSWYQQTPGQGLQFLFEYFSETQRNKGNFPGRFSGRQFSNSRSEMNVSTLELGDSALYLCASSPPRRQVEDTEAFFGQGTRLTVV.